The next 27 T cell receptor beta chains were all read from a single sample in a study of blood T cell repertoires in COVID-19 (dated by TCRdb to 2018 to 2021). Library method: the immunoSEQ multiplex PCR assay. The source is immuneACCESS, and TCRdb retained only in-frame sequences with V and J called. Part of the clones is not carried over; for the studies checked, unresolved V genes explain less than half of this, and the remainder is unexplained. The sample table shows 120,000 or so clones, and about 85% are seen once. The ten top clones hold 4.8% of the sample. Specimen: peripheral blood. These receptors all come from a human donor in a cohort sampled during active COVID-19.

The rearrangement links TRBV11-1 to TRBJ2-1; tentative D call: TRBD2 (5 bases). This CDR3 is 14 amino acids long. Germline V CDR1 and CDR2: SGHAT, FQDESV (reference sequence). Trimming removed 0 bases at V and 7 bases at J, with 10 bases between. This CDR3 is CASSLAGVVNEQFF. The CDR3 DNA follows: TGTGCCAGCAGCTTAGCGGGAGTGGTGAATGAGCAGTTCTTC. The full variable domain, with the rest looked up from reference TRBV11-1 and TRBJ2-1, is EAEVAQSPRYKITEKSQAVAFWCDPISGHATLYWYRQILGQGPELLVQFQDESVVDDSQLPKDRFSAERLKGVDSTLKIQPAELGDSAMYLCASSLAGVVNEQFFGPGTRLTVL.

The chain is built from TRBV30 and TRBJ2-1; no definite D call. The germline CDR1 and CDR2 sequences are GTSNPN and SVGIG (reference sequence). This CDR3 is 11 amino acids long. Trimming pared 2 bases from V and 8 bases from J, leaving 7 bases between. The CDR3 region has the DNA TGTGCCTGGAGTAAGAGCCATGAGCAGTTCTTC. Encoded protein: CAWSKSHEQFF. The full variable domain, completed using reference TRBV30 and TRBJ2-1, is SQTIHQWPATLVQPVGSPLSLECTVEGTSNPNLYWYRQAAGRGLQLLFYSVGIGQISSEVPQNLSASRPQDRQFILSSKKLLLSDSGFYLCAWSKSHEQFFGPGTRLTVL.

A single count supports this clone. Here the CDR3 DNA reads TGTGCCAGCAGCTTAGCCCTCGGGGGGGGTTCTGGGGCCAACGTCCTGACTTTC. Encoded protein: CASSLALGGGSGANVLTF. This chain links TRBV7-9 with TRBJ2-6, with 8 bases lining up with TRBD2. Germline assignment: CDR1 SEHNR and CDR2 FQNEAQ (reference sequence). The length of the CDR3 is 18 residues. Trimming took 0 bases from V and 1 from J; bases not matched to a gene: 5.

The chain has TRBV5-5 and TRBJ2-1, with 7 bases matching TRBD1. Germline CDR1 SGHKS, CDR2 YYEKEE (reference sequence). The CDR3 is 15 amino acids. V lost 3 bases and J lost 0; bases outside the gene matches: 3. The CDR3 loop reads CASSSGTVSYNEQFF. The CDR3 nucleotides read TGTGCCAGCAGCTCCGGGACAGTCTCCTACAATGAGCAGTTCTTC.

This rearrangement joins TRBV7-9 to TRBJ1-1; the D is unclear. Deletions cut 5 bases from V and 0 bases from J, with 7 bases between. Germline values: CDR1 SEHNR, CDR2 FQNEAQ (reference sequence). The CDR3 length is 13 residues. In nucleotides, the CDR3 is TGTGCCAGCAGCATCGGGGTGAACACTGAAGCTTTCTTT. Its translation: CASSIGVNTEAFF.

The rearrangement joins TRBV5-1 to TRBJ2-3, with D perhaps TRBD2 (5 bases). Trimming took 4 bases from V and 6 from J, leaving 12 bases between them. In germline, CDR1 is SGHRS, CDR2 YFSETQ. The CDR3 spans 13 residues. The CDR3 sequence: CASSGRTGDTQYF. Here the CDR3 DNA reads TGCGCCAGCAGCGGACGGACGGGGGATACGCAGTATTTT.

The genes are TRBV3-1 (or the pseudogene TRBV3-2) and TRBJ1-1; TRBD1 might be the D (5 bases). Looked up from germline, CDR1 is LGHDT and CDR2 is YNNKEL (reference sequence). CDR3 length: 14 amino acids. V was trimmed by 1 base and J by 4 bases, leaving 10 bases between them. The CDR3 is CASSQGGGTTEAFF. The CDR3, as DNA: TGTGCCAGCAGCCAAGGGGGAGGGACCACTGAAGCTTTCTTT.

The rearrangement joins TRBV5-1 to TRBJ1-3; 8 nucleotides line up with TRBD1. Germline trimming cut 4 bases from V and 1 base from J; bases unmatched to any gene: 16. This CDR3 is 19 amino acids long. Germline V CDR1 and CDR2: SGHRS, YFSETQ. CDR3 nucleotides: TGCGCCAGCAGCGACGGGACAGGCCGGGTCTGGGGATCTGGAAACACCATATATTTT. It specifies CASSDGTGRVWGSGNTIYF.

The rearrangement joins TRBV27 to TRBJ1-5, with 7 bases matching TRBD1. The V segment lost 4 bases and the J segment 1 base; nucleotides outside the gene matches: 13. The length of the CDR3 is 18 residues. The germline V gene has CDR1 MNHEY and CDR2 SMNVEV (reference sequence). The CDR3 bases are TGTGCCAGCAGTTCACAGGGGAACCTCCTGGGGAGCAATCAGCCCCAGCATTTT. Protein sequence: CASSSQGNLLGSNQPQHF.

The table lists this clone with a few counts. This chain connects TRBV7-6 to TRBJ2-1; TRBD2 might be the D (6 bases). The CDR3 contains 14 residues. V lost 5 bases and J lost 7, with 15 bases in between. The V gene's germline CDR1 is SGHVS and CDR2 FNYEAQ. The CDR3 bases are TGTGCCAGCAGCCCCCAGACTAGTATAAATGAGCAGTTCTTC. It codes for CASSPQTSINEQFF.

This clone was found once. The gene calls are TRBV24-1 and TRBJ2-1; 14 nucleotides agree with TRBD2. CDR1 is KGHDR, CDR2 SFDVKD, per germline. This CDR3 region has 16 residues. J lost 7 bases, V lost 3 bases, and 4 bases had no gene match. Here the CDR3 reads CATSDTGLAGENEQFF. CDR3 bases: TGTGCCACCAGTGATACGGGACTAGCGGGAGAAAATGAGCAGTTCTTC.

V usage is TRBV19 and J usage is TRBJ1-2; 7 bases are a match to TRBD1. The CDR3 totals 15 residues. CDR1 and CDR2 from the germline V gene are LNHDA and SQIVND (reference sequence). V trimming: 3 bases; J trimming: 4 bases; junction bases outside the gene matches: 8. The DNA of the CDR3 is TGTGCCAGTAGTATTCAGACAGGGCGACCCTATGGCTACACCTTC. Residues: CASSIQTGRPYGYTF.

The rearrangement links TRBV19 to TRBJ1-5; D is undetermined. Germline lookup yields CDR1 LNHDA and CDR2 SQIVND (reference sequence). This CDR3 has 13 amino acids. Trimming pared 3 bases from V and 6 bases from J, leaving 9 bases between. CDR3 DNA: TGTGCCAGTAGTATGATAGTTCGTCAGCCCCAGCATTTT. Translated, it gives CASSMIVRQPQHF.

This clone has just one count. Written as DNA, the CDR3 is TGTGCCAGCAGCGTACTAGCGACTGAGCAGTTCTTC. Protein: CASSVLATEQFF. V and J are TRBV9 and TRBJ2-1; D perhaps matches TRBD2 (6 bases). The CDR3 loop spans 12 amino acids. From germline, CDR1 is SGDLS and CDR2 YYNGEE. Trimming took off 1 base at V and 9 bases at J, with 8 bases between the two ends. The whole variable domain, remainder taken from reference TRBV9 and TRBJ2-1, is DSGVTQTPKHLITATGQRVTLRCSPRSGDLSVYWYQQSLDQGLQFLIQYYNGEERAKGNILERFSAQQFPDLHSELNLSSLELGDSALYFCASSVLATEQFFGPGTRLTVL.

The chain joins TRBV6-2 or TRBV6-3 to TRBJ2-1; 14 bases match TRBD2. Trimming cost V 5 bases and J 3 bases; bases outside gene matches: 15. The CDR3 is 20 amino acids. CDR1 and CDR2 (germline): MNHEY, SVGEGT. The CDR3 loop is CASSRHRSGTSGSLYNEQFF. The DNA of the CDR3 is TGTGCCAGCAGTAGGCACCGTTCCGGGACTAGCGGGAGTCTCTACAATGAGCAGTTCTTC.

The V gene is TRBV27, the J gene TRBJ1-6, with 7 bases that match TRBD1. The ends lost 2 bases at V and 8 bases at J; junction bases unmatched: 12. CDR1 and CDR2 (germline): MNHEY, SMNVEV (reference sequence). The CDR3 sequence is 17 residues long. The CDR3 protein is CASSLRAYLGTDSPLHF. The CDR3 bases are TGTGCCAGCAGTTTACGGGCCTATCTAGGGACAGATTCACCCCTCCACTTT.

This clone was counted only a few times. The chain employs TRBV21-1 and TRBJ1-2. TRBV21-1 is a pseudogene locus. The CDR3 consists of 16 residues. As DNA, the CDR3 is TGTGCCAGCAGCCTCTCTTGGCGGGGGTCTAACTATGGCTACACCTTC. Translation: CASSLSWRGSNYGYTF.

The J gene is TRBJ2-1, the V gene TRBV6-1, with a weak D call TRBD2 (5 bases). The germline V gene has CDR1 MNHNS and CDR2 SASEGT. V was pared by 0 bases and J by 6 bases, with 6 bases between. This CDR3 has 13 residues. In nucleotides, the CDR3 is TGTGCCAGCAGTGAAGCGGAGGTCAATGAGCAGTTCTTC. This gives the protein CASSEAEVNEQFF.

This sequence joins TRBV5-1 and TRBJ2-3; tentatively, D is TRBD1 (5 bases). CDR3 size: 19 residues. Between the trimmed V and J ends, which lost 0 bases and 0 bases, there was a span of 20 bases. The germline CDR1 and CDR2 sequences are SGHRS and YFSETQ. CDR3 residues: CASSLALGGAAVSTDTQYF. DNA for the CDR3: TGCGCCAGCAGCTTGGCGTTGGGTGGGGCCGCAGTTAGCACAGATACGCAGTATTTT.

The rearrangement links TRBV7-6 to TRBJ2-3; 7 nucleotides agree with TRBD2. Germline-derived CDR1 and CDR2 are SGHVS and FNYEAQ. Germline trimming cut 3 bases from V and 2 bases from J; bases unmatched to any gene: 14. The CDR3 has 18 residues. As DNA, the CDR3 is TGTGCCAGCAGCTTTAAGCCCCAGGGAGGGGTCGCCACAGATACGCAGTATTTT. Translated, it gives CASSFKPQGGVATDTQYF.

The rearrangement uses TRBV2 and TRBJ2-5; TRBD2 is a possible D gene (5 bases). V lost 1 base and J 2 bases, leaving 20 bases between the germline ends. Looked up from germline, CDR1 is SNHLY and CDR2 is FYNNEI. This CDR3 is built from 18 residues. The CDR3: CASSEDVGSENLQETQYF. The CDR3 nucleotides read TGTGCCAGCAGTGAAGACGTAGGTAGCGAGAATCTTCAAGAGACCCAGTACTTC.

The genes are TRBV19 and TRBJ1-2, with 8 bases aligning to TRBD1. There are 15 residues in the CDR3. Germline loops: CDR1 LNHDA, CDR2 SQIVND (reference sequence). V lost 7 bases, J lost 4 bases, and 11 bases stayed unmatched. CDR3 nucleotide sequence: TGTGCCAGTATCCTAAGGACAGGGAGCATCTATGGCTACACCTTC. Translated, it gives CASILRTGSIYGYTF.

CDR3 in DNA: TGTGCCAGCAGTTTATCTCGGTTGAATGGAAACACCATATATTTT. Translation gives CASSLSRLNGNTIYF. This rearrangement joins TRBV27 to TRBJ1-3; unclear D gene. V was pared by 0 bases and J by 3 bases, with 9 bases between. CDR1 and CDR2 (germline): MNHEY, SMNVEV (reference sequence). CDR3 length: 15 residues.

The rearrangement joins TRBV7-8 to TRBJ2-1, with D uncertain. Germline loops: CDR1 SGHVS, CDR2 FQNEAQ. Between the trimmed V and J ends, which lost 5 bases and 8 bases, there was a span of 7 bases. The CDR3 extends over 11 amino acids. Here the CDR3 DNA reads TGTGCCAGCAGCCTTCTCTATGAGCAGTTCTTC. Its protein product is CASSLLYEQFF.

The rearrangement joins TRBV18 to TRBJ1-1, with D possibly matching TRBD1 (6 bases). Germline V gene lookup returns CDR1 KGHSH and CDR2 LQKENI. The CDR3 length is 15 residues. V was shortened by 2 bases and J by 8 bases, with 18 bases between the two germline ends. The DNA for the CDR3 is TGTGCCAGCTCACCAGGGGGCGAGGCCCCTCGGGAAGCTTTCTTT. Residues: CASSPGGEAPREAFF.

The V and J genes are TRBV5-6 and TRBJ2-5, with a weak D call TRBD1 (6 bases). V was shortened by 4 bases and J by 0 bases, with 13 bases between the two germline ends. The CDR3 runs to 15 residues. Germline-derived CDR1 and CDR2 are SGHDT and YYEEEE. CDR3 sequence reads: CASSHKGGYQETQYF. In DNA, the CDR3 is TGTGCCAGCAGCCACAAAGGGGGATACCAAGAGACCCAGTACTTC.

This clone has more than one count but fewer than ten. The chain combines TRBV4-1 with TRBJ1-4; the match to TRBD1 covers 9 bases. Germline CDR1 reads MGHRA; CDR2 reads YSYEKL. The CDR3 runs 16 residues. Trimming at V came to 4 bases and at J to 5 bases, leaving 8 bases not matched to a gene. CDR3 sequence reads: CASSLTPGQGNEKLFF. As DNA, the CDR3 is TGCGCCAGCAGCCTCACTCCGGGACAGGGAAATGAAAAACTGTTTTTT.